The clone carrying this T cell receptor beta chain appeared a single time. Its antigen is currently unknown. Sequencing used immunoSEQ multiplex PCR; TCRdb keeps in-frame clones, though not all of them. The sample contains a few hundred thousand clones, 90% of which appear only once. This specimen comes from a study of Ad26.COV2.S vaccination and SARS-CoV-2 variants. Study observations and caveats: Vaccinated and placebo-treated recipients had similar non-spike TCR breadth.

Treatment of the sample: some 20 received Ad26.COV2.S at low or high dose, single or two shots; 5 received placebo; per-sample allocation not given. Collection of the samples took place on day 63 after the first injection of vaccine or placebo. The CDR3 runs 15 residues. V gave up 5 bases and J gave up 4 bases, with 17 bases separating them. The germline CDR1 and CDR2 sequences are KGHSH and LQKENI. The rearrangement links TRBV18 to TRBJ1-2; D may be TRBD1 (5 bases). Sequences were derived from peripheral blood, sampled in a trial of Ad26.COV2.S vaccine versus placebo. This TCR came from a person aged 18-60 years who received the Ad26.COV2.S COVID-19 vaccine or a placebo. CDR3 DNA: TGTGCCAGCTCAACGGGGACGGCGCCTTCCTATGGCTACACCTTC. It yields the protein CASSTGTAPSYGYTF.